Listed below are T cell receptor beta chains from one sample, sequenced in a study of blood T cell repertoires in COVID-19. Using immunoSEQ multiplex PCR, the repertoire was profiled, and TCRdb retains in-frame clones only, with some absent. The data hold under 300,000 clones, with approximately 84% observed a single time. The sequenced material came from peripheral blood. These receptors originate from a man in his fifties or sixties with acute or convalescent COVID-19. CDR3s include the opening cysteine and the closing phenylalanine or tryptophan. The order of the fields is V gene, clone size, J gene, CDR3 length, D gene, CDR3 protein, CDR3 DNA. D genes are given only for firm matches. For some rows the clone size is stated as once, few or many, or as a class when expanded; others skip it.

>TRBV15|-|TRBJ1-6|15|-
CATSRDLGANSPLHF
TGTGCCACCAGCAGAGATCTGGGGGCGAATTCACCCCTCCACTTT
>TRBV14|-|TRBJ1-1|16|TRBD1
CASSQGTGALNTEAFF
TGTGCCAGCAGCCAGGGGACAGGGGCCCTGAACACTGAAGCTTTCTTT
>TRBV4-2|-|TRBJ2-3|15|-
CASSLAVLGTDTQYF
TGTGCCAGCAGCTTAGCTGTTCTTGGCACAGATACGCAGTATTTT
>TRBV7-9|-|TRBJ2-1|15|-
CASSPPGQPYNEQFF
TGTGCCAGCAGCCCCCCCGGACAACCCTACAATGAGCAGTTCTTC
>TRBV18|-|TRBJ2-7|12|TRBD1
CASSPDRAEQYF
TGTGCCAGCTCACCAGACAGGGCCGAGCAGTACTTC
>TRBV23-1|-|TRBJ2-7|14|-
CASSQQVNIYEQYF
TGCGCCAGCAGTCAACAGGTAAATATCTACGAGCAGTACTTC
>TRBV25-1|-|TRBJ2-3|16|TRBD1
CASSGTGGRSTDTQYF
TGTGCCAGCAGTGGAACAGGGGGCCGGAGCACAGATACGCAGTATTTT
>TRBV7-9|few|TRBJ2-7|14|TRBD1
CASSLAGQSYEQYF
TGTGCCAGCAGCTTAGCGGGACAGTCCTACGAGCAGTACTTC
>TRBV6-5|-|TRBJ1-1|15|-
CASSPRGGMNTEAFF
TGTGCCAGCAGTCCACGGGGGGGCATGAACACTGAAGCTTTCTTT
>TRBV11-3|few|TRBJ2-2|13|-
CASSLGGGGELFF
TGTGCCAGCAGCTTAGGGGGCGGCGGGGAGCTGTTTTTT
>TRBV15|once|TRBJ1-4|14|TRBD1
CATSRGDSNEKLFF
TGTGCCACCAGCAGAGGGGACAGTAATGAAAAACTGTTTTTT
>TRBV15|-|TRBJ2-1|17|TRBD1
CATSKRRTPGQYNEQFF
TGTGCCACCAGCAAACGCCGAACCCCGGGACAGTACAATGAGCAGTTCTTC
>TRBV4-1|-|TRBJ2-3|17|TRBD2
CASSQADTSGSTDTQYF
TGCGCCAGCAGCCAAGCGGACACTAGCGGAAGCACAGATACGCAGTATTTT
>TRBV10-3|once|TRBJ1-1|16|-
CAISDLEVRMNTEAFF
TGTGCCATCAGTGATCTCGAGGTACGGATGAACACTGAAGCTTTCTTT
>TRBV27|-|TRBJ1-2|14|-
CASSLSRQFYGYTF
TGTGCCAGCAGTTTATCGCGGCAGTTCTATGGCTACACCTTC
>TRBV11-2|-|TRBJ2-1|17|-
CASSLAPGLNSYNEQFF
TGTGCCAGCAGCTTAGCCCCCGGGTTAAACTCCTACAATGAGCAGTTCTTC
>TRBV30|-|TRBJ2-6|15|TRBD1
CAWSRTGRGANVLTF
TGTGCCTGGAGCCGGACAGGGAGAGGGGCCAACGTCCTGACTTTC
>TRBV7-8|-|TRBJ1-4|16|-
CASSLEADPGGEKLFF
TGTGCCAGCAGCTTAGAGGCGGACCCCGGGGGTGAAAAACTGTTTTTT
>TRBV30|-|TRBJ2-5|12|-
CAWSGDQETQYF
TGTGCCTGGAGCGGAGACCAAGAGACCCAGTACTTC
>TRBV19|-|TRBJ2-1|17|-
CASSISPTGLPYNEQFF
TGTGCCAGTAGTATCTCTCCAACAGGCCTCCCCTACAATGAGCAGTTCTTC
>TRBV7-2|-|TRBJ2-4|14|-
CASSSGERRNIQYF
TGTGCCAGCAGCTCCGGGGAACGGAGAAACATTCAGTACTTC
>TRBV14|-|TRBJ2-7|17|-
CASSQDRYGARRFEQYF
TGTGCCAGCAGCCAAGATCGTTATGGGGCCAGAAGGTTCGAGCAGTACTTC
>TRBV30|-|TRBJ1-5|15|-
CARAQGTGRNQPQHF
TGTGCCCGGGCCCAGGGGACGGGTCGCAATCAGCCCCAGCATTTT
>TRBV3-1/TRBV3-2|-|TRBJ2-7|15|-
CASSQQGLSSYEQYF
TGTGCCAGCAGCCAGCAGGGCCTAAGCTCCTACGAGCAGTACTTC
>TRBV3-1/TRBV3-2|-|TRBJ2-2|16|TRBD2
CASSQGGSGSSGELFF
TGTGCCAGCAGCCAAGGTGGTAGCGGGAGTTCCGGGGAGCTGTTTTTT
>TRBV4-2|-|TRBJ2-1|19|-
CASSQEGGIGLASYNEQFF
TGTGCCAGCAGCCAAGAGGGAGGTATCGGGCTAGCGTCCTACAATGAGCAGTTCTTC
>TRBV11-3|-|TRBJ2-7|15|TRBD1
CASSLGGQGVYEQYF
TGTGCCAGCAGCTTAGGTGGACAGGGGGTCTACGAGCAGTACTTC
>TRBV19|once|TRBJ1-2|17|-
CASSIDAPGGTGRGYTF
TGTGCCAGTAGTATAGATGCCCCCGGGGGGACCGGGAGGGGCTACACCTTC
>TRBV6-4|-|TRBJ1-2|14|TRBD1
CASRITGGIGGYTF
TGTGCCAGCAGGATAACAGGGGGTATTGGCGGCTACACCTTC
>TRBV7-3|-|TRBJ1-2|14|-
CATELITGLYGYTF
TGTGCCACCGAACTTATAACAGGTCTCTATGGCTACACCTTC
>TRBV4-1|-|TRBJ1-1|17|-
CASSRIAERRGNTEAFF
TGCGCCAGCAGCCGGATAGCCGAGAGGAGGGGGAACACTGAAGCTTTCTTT
>TRBV5-4|-|TRBJ1-1|13|-
CASSPQANTEAFF
TGTGCCAGCAGCCCGCAGGCGAACACTGAAGCTTTCTTT
>TRBV24-1|-|TRBJ2-2|14|-
CATSALGATGELFF
TGTGCCACCAGTGCCCTAGGGGCTACCGGGGAGCTGTTTTTT
>TRBV7-2|-|TRBJ2-7|16|-
CASSPTPSQGTYEQYF
TGTGCCAGCAGCCCTACCCCTTCACAGGGAACCTACGAGCAGTACTTC
>TRBV19|-|TRBJ1-4|12|-
CASLQGNEKLFF
TGTGCCAGTCTGCAGGGGAATGAAAAACTGTTTTTT
>TRBV5-1|-|TRBJ1-4|14|-
CASNQGTTNEKLFF
TGCGCCAGCAATCAGGGCACTACTAATGAAAAACTGTTTTTT
>TRBV7-3|once|TRBJ2-5|14|TRBD1
CASSSGTGGETQYF
TGTGCCAGCAGCTCGGGGACAGGTGGGGAGACCCAGTACTTC
>TRBV5-1|few|TRBJ1-6|16|TRBD1
CASRSSSGQGYSPLHF
TGCGCCAGCAGGTCGTCATCGGGACAGGGCTATTCACCCCTCCACTTT
>TRBV3-1/TRBV3-2|-|TRBJ2-3|16|-
CASSRPVGAGTDTQYF
TGTGCCAGCAGCAGACCGGTGGGAGCTGGCACAGATACGCAGTATTTT
>TRBV5-6|-|TRBJ2-3|13|-
CASSLTGTDTQYF
TGTGCCAGCAGCTTGACAGGCACAGATACGCAGTATTTT
>TRBV2|-|TRBJ1-2|14|-
CASSEFEGVDGYTF
TGTGCCAGCAGTGAATTCGAGGGGGTAGATGGCTACACCTTC
>TRBV7-7|-|TRBJ2-1|13|TRBD1
CASSSQGAGEQFF
TGTGCTAGCAGCTCCCAGGGGGCAGGGGAGCAGTTCTTC
>TRBV3-1/TRBV3-2|-|TRBJ1-3|16|-
CASSQVSLDTRNTIYF
TGTGCCAGCAGCCAAGTCTCTTTAGACACACGAAACACCATATATTTT
>TRBV27|-|TRBJ1-1|13|TRBD1
CASSFKGATEAFF
TGTGCCAGCAGTTTTAAGGGGGCCACTGAAGCTTTCTTT
>TRBV11-2|-|TRBJ2-2|15|TRBD2
CASSVGGGGAGELFF
TGTGCCAGCAGCGTGGGGGGCGGGGGGGCCGGGGAGCTGTTTTTT
>TRBV11-2|-|TRBJ2-4|15|TRBD1
CASRQNRGRVNIQYF
TGTGCCAGCAGACAAAACAGGGGGCGCGTAAACATTCAGTACTTC
>TRBV19|-|TRBJ2-7|17|TRBD1
CASSIGFIGTGSHEQYF
TGTGCCAGTAGTATAGGGTTCATCGGGACAGGGTCACACGAGCAGTACTTC
>TRBV7-6|-|TRBJ2-6|16|-
CASSLVGAVGANVLTF
TGTGCCAGCAGCTTAGTCGGAGCGGTTGGGGCCAACGTCCTGACTTTC
>TRBV5-1|-|TRBJ2-7|12|-
CASSLTGYEQYF
TGCGCCAGCAGCCTCACAGGGTACGAGCAGTACTTC
>TRBV11-3|-|TRBJ1-3|16|-
CASRERPGTPVDTIYF
TGTGCCAGCCGAGAGCGTCCCGGGACACCCGTGGACACCATATATTTT
>TRBV2|few|TRBJ2-7|13|-
CAAQTEPTYEQYF
TGTGCCGCTCAGACAGAACCGACCTACGAGCAGTACTTC
>TRBV5-1|-|TRBJ1-1|15|TRBD1
CASSRDRGLNTEAFF
TGCGCCAGCAGCCGGGACAGGGGTTTGAACACTGAAGCTTTCTTT
>TRBV5-6|-|TRBJ2-5|14|TRBD1
CASSLTGGSETQYF
TGTGCCAGCAGCCTAACAGGGGGTAGCGAGACCCAGTACTTC
>TRBV7-8|-|TRBJ1-3|14|-
CASSLSGTGNTIYF
TGTGCCAGCAGCTTATCAGGGACTGGAAACACCATATATTTT
>TRBV19|-|TRBJ2-7|13|-
CASSVAASYEQYF
TGTGCCAGTAGCGTCGCGGCCTCCTACGAGCAGTACTTC
>TRBV3-1/TRBV3-2|-|TRBJ1-3|14|-
CASSNNGQGNTIYF
TGTGCCAGCAGCAATAACGGACAGGGAAACACCATATATTTT